This T cell receptor beta chain appears in the sequencing data of a study of blood T cell repertoires in COVID-19. Study at large: T cells, B-cell-depleted T cells, or PBMCs provided the cDNA or gDNA that served as material.

Sequenced by immunoSEQ multiplex PCR; TCRdb stores in-frame clones only, minus some. The top ten clones hold 50% to 55% of a sample with more than 50,000 clones, about 70% of them seen once. Trimming cost V 4 bases and J 4 bases, with 17 bases left between them. CDR1 and CDR2 from the germline V gene are SGHDT and YYEEEE. CDR3 length: 15 residues. This sequence was found in a woman of 80 years or more with acute or convalescent COVID-19. The V and J genes are TRBV5-6 and TRBJ2-5, with D tentatively TRBD1 (6 bases). Sequencing was performed on peripheral blood. The CDR3 bases are TGTGCCAGCAGCCCGGCTGTCAGGGGTGGAGAGACCCAGTACTTC. Translation: CASSPAVRGGETQYF.